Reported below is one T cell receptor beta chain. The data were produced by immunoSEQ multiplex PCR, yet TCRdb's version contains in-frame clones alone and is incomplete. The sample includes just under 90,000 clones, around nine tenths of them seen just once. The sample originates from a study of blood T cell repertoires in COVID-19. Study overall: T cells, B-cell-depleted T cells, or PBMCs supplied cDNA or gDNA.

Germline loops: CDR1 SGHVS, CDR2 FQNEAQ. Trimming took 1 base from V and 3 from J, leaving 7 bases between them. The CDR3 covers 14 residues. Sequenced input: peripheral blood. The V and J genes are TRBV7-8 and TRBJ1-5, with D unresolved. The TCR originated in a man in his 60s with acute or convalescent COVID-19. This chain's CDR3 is CASSLVEINQPQHF. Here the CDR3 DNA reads TGTGCCAGCAGCTTAGTGGAGATCAATCAGCCCCAGCATTTT.